This TCR beta chain appears in the sequencing data of a study of blood T cell repertoires in COVID-19. About the study: The origin of the acute and convalescent COVID-19 samples was the United States, Italy and Spain. The analysed material was cDNA or gDNA that came from T cells, B-cell-depleted T cells, or PBMCs.

Per the authors' pipeline: Researchers report that nucleated cell counts were estimated from reference gene primer amplification. Only in-frame clones appear in the TCRdb table, and some are missing; sequencing was by immunoSEQ multiplex PCR. V, J and clone size were drawn from that table, and D and trimming were deduced from the DNA. The repertoire has approximately 16,000 clones, around 83% of them found once; the top ten carry over 20%. V was clipped by 3 bases and J by 7 bases, with 21 bases between them. The CDR3 covers 17 residues. Germline CDR1 is LNHDA and CDR2 is SQIVND (reference sequence).

The V call is TRBV19, the J call TRBJ1-4, with a tentative D call TRBD1 (5 bases). This receptor was obtained from a man older than 75 with active or convalescent COVID-19. What was sequenced was peripheral blood. CDR3 sequence: CASSIRRTGGVSEKLFF. CDR3 bases: TGTGCCAGTAGTATTCGACGAACGGGGGGGGTCAGTGAAAAACTGTTTTTT. Combining the CDR3 with reference TRBV19 and TRBJ1-4 gives the whole variable domain DGGITQSPKYLFRKEGQNVTLSCEQNLNHDAMYWYRQDPGQGLRLIYYSQIVNDFQKGDIAEGYSVSREKKESFPLTVTSAQKNPTAFYLCASSIRRTGGVSEKLFFGSGTQLSVL.